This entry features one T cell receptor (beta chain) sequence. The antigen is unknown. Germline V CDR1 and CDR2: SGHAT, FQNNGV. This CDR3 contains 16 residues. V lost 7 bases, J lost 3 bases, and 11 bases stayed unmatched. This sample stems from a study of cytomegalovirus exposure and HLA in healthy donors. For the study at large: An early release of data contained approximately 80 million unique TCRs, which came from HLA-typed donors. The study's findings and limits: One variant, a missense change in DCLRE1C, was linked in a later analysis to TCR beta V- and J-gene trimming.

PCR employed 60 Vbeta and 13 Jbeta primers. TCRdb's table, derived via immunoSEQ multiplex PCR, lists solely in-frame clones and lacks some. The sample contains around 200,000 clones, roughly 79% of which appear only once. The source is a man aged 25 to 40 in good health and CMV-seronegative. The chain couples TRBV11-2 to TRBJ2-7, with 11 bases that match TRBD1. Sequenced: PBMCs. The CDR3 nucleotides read TGTGCCAGCACCAGATCGGAGGGACAGGGGGTCTACGAGCAGTACTTC. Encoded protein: CASTRSEGQGVYEQYF.